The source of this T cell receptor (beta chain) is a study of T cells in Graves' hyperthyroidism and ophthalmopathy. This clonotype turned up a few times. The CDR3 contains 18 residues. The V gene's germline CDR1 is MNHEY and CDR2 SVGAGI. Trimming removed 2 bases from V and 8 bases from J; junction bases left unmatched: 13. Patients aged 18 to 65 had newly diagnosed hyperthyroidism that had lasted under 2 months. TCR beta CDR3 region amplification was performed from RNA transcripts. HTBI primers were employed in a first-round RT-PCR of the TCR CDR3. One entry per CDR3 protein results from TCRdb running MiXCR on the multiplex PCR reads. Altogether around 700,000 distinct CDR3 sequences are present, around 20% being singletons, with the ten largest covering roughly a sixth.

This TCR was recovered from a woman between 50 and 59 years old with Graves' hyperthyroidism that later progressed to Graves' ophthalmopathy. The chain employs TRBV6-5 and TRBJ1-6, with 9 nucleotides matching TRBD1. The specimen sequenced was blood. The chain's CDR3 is CASSYGGTGSYQDSPLHF. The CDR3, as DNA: TGTGCCAGCAGTTACGGGGGGACAGGGTCTTATCAAGATTCACCCCTCCACTTT.